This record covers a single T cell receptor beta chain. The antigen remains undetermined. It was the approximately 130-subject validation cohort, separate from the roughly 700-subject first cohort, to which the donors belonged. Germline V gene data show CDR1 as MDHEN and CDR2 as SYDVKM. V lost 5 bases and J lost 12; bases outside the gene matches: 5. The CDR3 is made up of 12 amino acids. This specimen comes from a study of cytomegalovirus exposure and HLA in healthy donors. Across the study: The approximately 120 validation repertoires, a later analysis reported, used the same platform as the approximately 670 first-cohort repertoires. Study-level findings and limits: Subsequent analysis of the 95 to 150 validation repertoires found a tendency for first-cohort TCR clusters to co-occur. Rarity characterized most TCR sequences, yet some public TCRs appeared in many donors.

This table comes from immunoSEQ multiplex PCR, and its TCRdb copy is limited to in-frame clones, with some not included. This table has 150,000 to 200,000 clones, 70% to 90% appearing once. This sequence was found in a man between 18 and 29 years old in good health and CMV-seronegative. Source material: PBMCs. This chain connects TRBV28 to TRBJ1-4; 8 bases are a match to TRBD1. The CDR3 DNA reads TGTGCCAGCAGTATATTGGACAGGGAACTGTTTTTT. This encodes CASSILDRELFF.